Below, 20 T cell receptor beta chains from the same sample are listed, as sequenced in a study of shared clonotypes between healthy human individuals. TCRdb's copy holds only in-frame clones and misses some; the assay was immunoSEQ multiplex PCR. Among just under 350,000 clones, roughly 80% were seen once, and the ten largest hold 10%. Sequenced: memory CD4+ T cells sorted from blood. The subset denotes: CD45RA-negative fraction. The receptors originated from a man younger than 40 in good health.

This rearrangement joins TRBV18 to TRBJ1-5, with D possibly TRBD1 on 5 matching bases. This CDR3 spans 15 amino acids. V was pared by 2 bases and J by 0 bases, with 8 bases between. CDR1 KGHSH and CDR2 LQKENI come from the germline V gene. The CDR3: CASSPGGNSNQPQHF. CDR3 DNA sequence: TGTGCCAGCTCACCAGGGGGTAATAGCAATCAGCCCCAGCATTTT.

This clone was counted ten times or more. The V and J genes are TRBV11-2 and TRBJ1-1; D remains ambiguous. Germline values: CDR1 SGHAT, CDR2 FQNNGV. Trimming took 3 bases from V and 1 from J, leaving 18 bases between them. This CDR3 spans 17 amino acids. This chain's CDR3 is CASSFLEGVQRNTEAFF. CDR3 nucleotide sequence: TGTGCCAGCAGCTTCTTAGAAGGAGTTCAAAGGAACACTGAAGCTTTCTTT.

This rearrangement joins TRBV18 to TRBJ2-1; D is unclear. Deletions cut 1 base from V and 5 bases from J, with 9 bases between. Germline V gene data show CDR1 as KGHSH and CDR2 as LQKENI. This CDR3 has 14 amino acids. CDR3 bases: TGTGCCAGCTCACCACGGTCAGCAGACAATGAGCAGTTCTTC. Translated: CASSPRSADNEQFF.

The chain links TRBV28 to TRBJ2-3; tentatively, D is TRBD1 or TRBD2 (5 bases each). The CDR3 runs to 16 residues. Germline CDR1 is MDHEN and CDR2 is SYDVKM. Trimming took 7 bases from V and 5 from J, leaving 22 bases between them. DNA for the CDR3: TGTGCCAGCAATCCGCCCCCGGGACGGGTGAGAGATACGCAGTATTTT. It translates to CASNPPPGRVRDTQYF.

In its sample, this clone was seen a few times. J is TRBJ2-1 and V is TRBV7-9, with 12 bases lining up with TRBD2. Germline V gene sequence: CDR1 SEHNR, CDR2 FQNEAQ (reference sequence). There are 16 residues in the CDR3. Trimming took 4 bases from V and 6 from J; bases not matched to a gene: 7. CDR3: CASSSRTSGTSNEQFF. The CDR3 DNA reads as TGTGCCAGCAGCTCCAGGACTAGCGGGACCAGCAATGAGCAGTTCTTC.

Points on this clone: This specimen includes other DNA sequences encoding the same CDR3. CDR3 sequence (DNA): TGTGCCAGCTCCCCCAGGGTTGGGGTCCGGAACACTGAAGCTTTCTTT. Translated, it gives CASSPRVGVRNTEAFF. The chain has TRBV18 and TRBJ1-1, with D perhaps TRBD1 (5 bases). Between the trimmed V and J ends, which lost 6 bases and 1 base, there was a span of 18 bases. Looked up from germline, CDR1 is KGHSH and CDR2 is LQKENI. The CDR3 is 16 residues long.

This sequence joins TRBV28 and TRBJ1-3; D is unclear. V was clipped by 2 bases and J by 0 bases, with 11 bases between them. CDR1 is MDHEN, CDR2 SYDVKM, per germline. The CDR3 is 16 amino acids. The CDR3 region has the DNA TGTGCCAGCAGTTTAAACCAGATCCCCTCTGGAAACACCATATATTTT. Protein product: CASSLNQIPSGNTIYF.

This chain connects TRBV30 to TRBJ2-7, with D tentatively TRBD2 (5 bases). The V gene lost 2 bases and the J gene lost 2 bases, with 10 bases spanning the gap. CDR1 is GTSNPN, CDR2 SVGIG, per germline (reference sequence). The CDR3 covers 13 residues. Here the CDR3 DNA reads TGTGCCTGGAGTCAGGAGGAAACCTACGAGCAGTACTTC. As protein: CAWSQEETYEQYF. Full variable domain (rest looked up from reference TRBV30 and TRBJ2-7): SQTIHQWPATLVQPVGSPLSLECTVEGTSNPNLYWYRQAAGRGLQLLFYSVGIGQISSEVPQNLSASRPQDRQFILSSKKLLLSDSGFYLCAWSQEETYEQYFGPGTRLTVT.

The J gene is TRBJ2-1, the V gene TRBV2; possible D gene TRBD2, 6 bases. The CDR3 contains 11 residues. Germline-derived CDR1 and CDR2 are SNHLY and FYNNEI. With 8 bases removed from V and 4 bases from J, the gap between germline ends came to 6 bases. The CDR3 region is CASGRYNEQFF. CDR3 DNA: TGTGCCAGCGGGAGGTACAATGAGCAGTTCTTC. Full variable domain (missing parts from reference TRBV2 and TRBJ2-1): EPEVTQTPSHQVTQMGQEVILRCVPISNHLYFYWYRQILGQKVEFLVSFYNNEISEKSEIFDDQFSVERPDGSNFTLKIRSTKLEDSAMYFCASGRYNEQFFGPGTRLTVL.

The chain couples TRBV7-8 to TRBJ1-2, with a tentative D call TRBD1 (5 bases). Germline V gene sequence: CDR1 SGHVS, CDR2 FQNEAQ. Trimming shortened V by 6 bases and J by 4 bases, and 12 bases separated the two germline ends. This CDR3 has 13 amino acids. The CDR3, as DNA: TGTGCCAGCAGTCGTCGGGACTTCTATGGCTACACCTTC. Encoded protein: CASSRRDFYGYTF.

V is TRBV5-4 and J is TRBJ2-1; D is uncertain. Per germline, CDR1 SGHNT and CDR2 YYREEE (reference sequence). V lost 0 bases, J lost 1 base, and 8 bases lay in between. There are 15 residues in the CDR3. The CDR3 here is CASSLVTTSYNEQFF. CDR3 DNA: TGTGCCAGCAGCTTGGTAACCACTTCCTACAATGAGCAGTTCTTC.

The chain carries TRBV9 and TRBJ2-3; D gene uncertain. Per germline, CDR1 SGDLS and CDR2 YYNGEE. The CDR3 loop spans 13 amino acids. Between the trimmed V and J ends, which lost 0 bases and 6 bases, there was a span of 8 bases. The CDR3 loop reads CASSVEGWDTQYF. CDR3 coding DNA: TGTGCCAGCAGCGTAGAAGGGTGGGATACGCAGTATTTT.

This clone was counted between two and nine times. The chain carries TRBV19 and TRBJ2-1, with D perhaps TRBD2 (5 bases). The ends were cut back, 1 base at V and 1 base at J, with 11 bases in the middle. The CDR3 consists of 16 residues. The germline V gene has CDR1 LNHDA and CDR2 SQIVND (reference sequence). The CDR3 nucleotides read TGTGCCAGTAGTATAGGTGGGAGAGGGTCCTACAATGAGCAGTTCTTC. It specifies CASSIGGRGSYNEQFF.

The genes are TRBV4-3 and TRBJ1-4; D call uncertain. CDR3 size: 16 residues. V was trimmed by 8 bases and J by 1 base, leaving 17 bases between them. Germline loops: CDR1 LGHNA, CDR2 YSLEER. DNA of the CDR3: TGCGCCAGCTCGAAATCATATTCCAGAACTAATGAAAAACTGTTTTTT. Translating it yields CASSKSYSRTNEKLFF.

This clone was counted ten times or more. The chain combines TRBV12-2 with TRBJ2-7; TRBD2 is taken as the D call from the table, unchecked against the DNA. TRBV12-2 is termed a pseudogene. The CDR3 runs to 20 residues. The CDR3 nucleotides read TGTGCAAGTCGCAACAGGTTCATACTTCGAACTAGCGGGAGTCCACGCGAGCAGTACTTC. The encoded protein is CASRNRFILRTSGSPREQYF.

The V gene is TRBV19, the J gene TRBJ2-3; 7 nucleotides line up with TRBD2. Germline CDR1 and CDR2: LNHDA and SQIVND (reference sequence). The CDR3 spans 16 residues. The V gene end was trimmed by 5 bases and the J gene end by 0 bases; junction bases not matched to a gene: 8. The CDR3 is CASSERAGVSTDTQYF. The DNA for the CDR3 is TGTGCCAGTAGTGAGAGGGCGGGAGTGAGCACAGATACGCAGTATTTT.

The CDR3 sequence: CASSSQGPPYEQYF. The CDR3 region has the DNA TGTGCCAGCAGCTCACAGGGCCCCCCCTACGAGCAGTACTTC. V usage is TRBV7-9 and J usage is TRBJ2-7; possibly TRBD1 for D (6 bases). The length of the CDR3 is 14 residues. V was trimmed by 4 bases and J by 2 bases, leaving 12 bases between them. CDR1 and CDR2 (germline): SEHNR, FQNEAQ (reference sequence). Supplemented by reference TRBV7-9 and TRBJ2-7, the full variable domain reads DTGVSQNPRHKITKRGQNVTFRCDPISEHNRLYWYRQTLGQGPEFLTYFQNEAQLEKSRLLSDRFSAERPKGSFSTLEIQRTEQGDSAMYLCASSSQGPPYEQYFGPGTRLTVT.

This sequence joins TRBV7-6 and TRBJ2-5; TRBD1 agrees at 12 bases. This CDR3 region has 17 residues. Trimming cost V 7 bases and J 1 base; bases outside gene matches: 10. Germline CDR1 reads SGHVS; CDR2 reads FNYEAQ. CDR3 coding DNA: TGTGCCAGCACGCTAGGTGGGACAGGGGGCCTCCAAGAGACCCAGTACTTC. Amino acids: CASTLGGTGGLQETQYF.

The V gene is TRBV6-1, the J gene TRBJ1-2; weak D call: TRBD1 (5 bases). The CDR3 extends over 12 amino acids. Germline V gene sequence: CDR1 MNHNS, CDR2 SASEGT. With 4 bases removed from V and 4 bases from J, the gap between germline ends came to 7 bases. As DNA, the CDR3 is TGTGCCAGCAGTGGGACAAGCTATGGCTACACCTTC. Its translation is CASSGTSYGYTF.

Here the CDR3 reads CASSSLLLVRGEQFF. The CDR3 coding sequence is TGTGCCAGCAGCTCCCTGCTTCTAGTAAGGGGTGAGCAGTTCTTC. The chain carries TRBV7-9 and TRBJ2-1; perhaps TRBD1 as D (5 bases). CDR3 size: 15 residues. V was trimmed by 4 bases and J by 9 bases, leaving 19 bases between them. The germline CDR1 and CDR2 sequences are SEHNR and FQNEAQ (reference sequence).